This TCR beta chain is drawn from a study of graft-versus-host responses after intestinal transplantation (dated by TCRdb to the early 2020s). Describing the broader study: Recipients received multivisceral, liver-intestinal, or isolated intestinal transplants. Every recipient was given anti-thymocyte globulin induction, followed by approximately 3 years of maintenance tacrolimus and steroids. After intestinal transplantation, graft-versus-host and host-versus-graft alloreactive T cell clones were followed in the graft, circulation and bone marrow using bulk TCR-beta CDR3 sequencing. To identify alloreactive clones, pre-transplant mixed lymphocyte reaction products were sequenced and then compared with unstimulated pre-transplant donor and recipient T cells. A cohort of about 25 intestinal transplant recipients, including one retransplant, was enrolled, and a few patients lacking pretransplant specimens were excluded. Donor T cell macrochimerism was defined as a peak of at least 4% donor T cells among recipient peripheral blood mononuclear cells. Rather than being sequenced by the commercial service, samples from a few later patients were sequenced in-house on an Illumina MiSeq and processed with MiXCR. Summary of the overall study and its limitations: Early after transplant, peak levels of circulating GvH clones were associated with declines in HvG clones. GvH clones turned up in recipient bone marrow, with some appearing earlier in ileal mucosa or blood, a pattern consistent with an intestinal mucosal origin. The conclusions were limited by the relatively low number and heterogeneity of the intestinal transplant patients. In the allografts of patients with donor T cell macrochimerism, GvH to HvG T cell clonal ratios were high.

The library was made by the immunoSEQ multiplex PCR assay. In most patients, genomic DNA was isolated using the Qiagen DNeasy Blood and Tissue Kit and sent frozen to Adaptive Biotechnologies for TCR sequencing. Adaptive Biotechnologies carried out high-throughput TCR-beta CDR3 sequencing of genomic DNA for most patients. The paper's processing steps were these. Adaptive's ImmunoSEQ software was the source of the TCR sequencing data for about 17 patients, while three other patients were processed with MiXCR and VDJtools. To correct CD4 versus CD8 sorting errors, sequences present in both subsets at a frequency ratio below 5:1 were removed. CDR3 nucleotide sequences shared by donor and recipient were removed because the origin of these sequences could not be assigned. Alloreactive clones required at least 2-fold expansion over unstimulated cells and minimum CFSE-low frequency of 0.002% (template counts) or 0.001% (read counts). A clone was considered mappable if detected in the sequenced pre-transplant spleen, lymph node, or MLR CFSE-low populations of the donor or recipient. The cumulative frequency of alloreactive clones was calculated as a percentage of all sequences, weighted by copy number. Drawn from immuneACCESS, this table holds only the in-frame rearrangements with V and J called that TCRdb kept. Clones are partly lost; checked studies trace under half to an unresolved V gene and leave the rest unexplained. For V, J and clone size, that table is used; D and trimming come from the DNA. This sample gives 88,000 or so clones in total; roughly 90% of them show up just once. The leading ten clones occupy around 0.1% of the sample.

The time point label, as the study defines it: cells obtained before transplantation from donor or recipient. CD3+CD4+ and CD3+CD8+ populations were FACS-sorted from unstimulated pre-transplant donor and recipient cells taken from spleen or lymph nodes. For this clone: Its antigen specificity is not known. No quality values exist for individual bases; no much larger clone is one base distant.

Clipping removes 4 bases from V and 4 bases from J, with 5 as the unmatched junction base count. The germline V gene supplies CDR1 MGHRA and CDR2 YSYEKL. Taken from cysteine to phenylalanine, the CDR3 has 16 residues. The only DNA kept is the CDR3, 48 bases in frame from the first base. This TCR came from a human donor who received an intestinal transplant. The V and J genes are TRBV4-1 and TRBJ2-2, with 11 bases in between that match TRBD2. The sequenced sample was unstimulated CD4+ T cells sorted from spleen or lymph node cells, obtained before intestinal transplant. The DNA sequence is TGCGCCAGCAGCCGGGGACTAGCGGTTCCCACCGGGGAGCTGTTTTTT. It translates as CASSRGLAVPTGELFF.